The source of this TCR beta chain is a study of control samples from healthy donors and cancer patients (dated by TCRdb to about 2020). As for this clone: No cognate antigen has been identified for it. Nothing much larger sits one base from this clone, and base qualities are not available.

Library generation was performed with the immunoSEQ multiplex PCR assay. As stored in TCRdb, this immuneACCESS dataset retains in-frame rearrangements with V and J assigned. A fraction of the clones does not appear; measured against another copy, unresolved V genes explain less than half of the discrepancy, and the remainder lacks a known reason. The sample data list 150,000 to 200,000 clones, and more than 85% of these were observed just once. 2% of the sample is held by the ten biggest clonotypes. Inclusive of the bounding cysteine and phenylalanine, the CDR3 is 14 residues long. The entry retains the CDR3 DNA only, 42 bases that are in frame from base 1. CDR1 and CDR2 are drawn from the germline V gene (reference sequence): SEHNR, FQNEAQ. V ends up 5 bases short and J 5 bases short, with an unmatched junction base count of 9.

The TCR was taken from a woman aged 40 to 49 in good health. What was sequenced was blood. The sequence is built from TRBV7-9 and TRBJ2-7, and TRBD1 matches 7 of the central bases. The nucleotide sequence reads as follows: TGTGCCAGCAGCCCACTGGACAGGCTCCACGAGCAGTACTTC. It translates to CASSPLDRLHEQYF.